This TCR beta chain originates from a study of CD8+ T cells in alopecia areata (dated by TCRdb to 2016 to 2018). Notes on the research overall: Treated patients were enrolled in an open-label pilot trial of oral tofacitinib at 5 to 10 mg twice daily for moderate-to-severe alopecia areata. Tofacitinib was given for 6 to 18 months, followed by 6 months of follow-up off drug to assess delayed response and recurrence. For the treated patients, the SALT score, which quantifies what percentage of scalp surface area is affected, served as the measure of disease severity. High-throughput TCRbeta sequencing was used to examine T cell clonal expansion in alopecia areata in both the C3H/HeJ mouse model and human patients. On the human side, TCRbeta sequencing was run on scalp tissue and on sorted CD4+ and CD8+ peripheral blood T cells from healthy controls and from alopecia areata patients with either patchy or totalis/universalis disease. Tofacitinib-treated patients had biopsies at baseline and at 4 and 24 weeks of treatment, with a later scalp biopsy in several patients. Clonality in the scalp was compared among normal scalp (n=4), patchy alopecia areata scalp (n=8), and alopecia totalis/universalis scalp (n=8). RNA came from the PAXgene miRNA kit for fixed scalp, the miRNeasy kit for PBMCs, and the RNeasy kit for mouse skin. TCRbeta CDR3 regions were amplified by immunoSEQ multiplex PCR using 35 Vbeta forward and 13 Jbeta reverse primers.

The sample's time point, from its label and the paper: about 4 weeks on oral tofacitinib. The sample's treatment or condition label, decoded: oral pan-JAK inhibitor, 5-10 mg twice daily. Lesional scalp punch biopsies and peripheral blood were collected from alopecia areata patients. PBMCs were isolated by density centrifugation and stained for CD3, CD4 and CD8, after which CD4+ and CD8+ T cells were sorted on a FACSAria. Receptor amplification or capture employed the immunoSEQ multiplex PCR assay. RNA was extracted from all samples and reverse transcribed into cDNA as template for TCR sequencing. First-strand cDNA was synthesized with SuperScript III using a 2:1 mix of oligo-dT and random hexamers. A synthetic immune receptor repertoire was used to assess amplification bias, and residual bias was removed computationally. The authors processed their data as follows. Raw reads were preprocessed for error removal, and CDR3 was defined according to IMGT conventions as running from the conserved cysteine to phenylalanine. Clonality was computed by normalizing Shannon entropy by log2 of the number of productive unique TCRs and subtracting the result from 1. Whether each scalp clone was CD4 or CD8 was inferred by checking scalp TCRbeta sequences against the CD4 and CD8 repertoires from sorted blood. This immuneACCESS table, as held by TCRdb, lists in-frame sequences with V and J called but not all clones. Of the missing ones, under half trace to an unresolved V gene in checked studies; the others have no known cause. Clonal size and the V and J genes are those of that table, whereas D and trimming came from the DNA. This sample is represented by roughly 73,000 clones; 25% to 30% of them were singletons. The ten largest account for 15% of the sample.

This clone was counted only a few times. Its antigen specificity is not known. No base qualities exist here, and no much larger clone lies one base off it. General conclusions and limits of the study: Shared TCR sequences between patients were less evident than in mice, which may be partly attributable to HLA diversity in the patient population. Unlike mouse skin, which is dominated by gammadelta T cells, normal human skin has resident alphabeta T cells that are also sequenced, and this complicates analysis of the scalp TCR repertoire. Compared with normal scalp, lesional scalp had higher clonality and more expanded CD8+ clones, particularly in alopecia totalis/universalis, a pattern that suggests antigenic drive. Because the treated cohort was small and had only one nonresponder, larger studies are needed to examine links between baseline CD8+ expansion and response. With tofacitinib, both scalp clonality and the number of expanded CD8+ clones among the top 100 scalp clones went down significantly. During tofacitinib treatment, many expanded lesional clones stuck around in both scalp and blood, and this persistence may partly explain why relapse happens after treatment is stopped.

The sample was CD8+ T cells sorted from blood, taken at week 4, from a patient treated with tofacitinib. This TCR was sampled from a human donor with alopecia areata.

At the DNA level, the sequence is TGCAGCGTTGATGAAAAAGGGGTCGCAGATACGCAGTATTTT. Its amino acids are CSVDEKGVADTQYF. Recombination joined TRBV29-1 with TRBJ2-3; 5 matching bases give a weak D call of TRBD1. V loses 3 bases of germline sequence and J loses 4 bases, and the interval between the two ends is 14 bases. CDR1 and CDR2 are drawn from the germline V gene: SQVTM, ANQGSEA. CDR3 length: 14 amino acids, cysteine to phenylalanine. The retained sequence is limited to the CDR3, 42 bases, with the frame set at the first base.